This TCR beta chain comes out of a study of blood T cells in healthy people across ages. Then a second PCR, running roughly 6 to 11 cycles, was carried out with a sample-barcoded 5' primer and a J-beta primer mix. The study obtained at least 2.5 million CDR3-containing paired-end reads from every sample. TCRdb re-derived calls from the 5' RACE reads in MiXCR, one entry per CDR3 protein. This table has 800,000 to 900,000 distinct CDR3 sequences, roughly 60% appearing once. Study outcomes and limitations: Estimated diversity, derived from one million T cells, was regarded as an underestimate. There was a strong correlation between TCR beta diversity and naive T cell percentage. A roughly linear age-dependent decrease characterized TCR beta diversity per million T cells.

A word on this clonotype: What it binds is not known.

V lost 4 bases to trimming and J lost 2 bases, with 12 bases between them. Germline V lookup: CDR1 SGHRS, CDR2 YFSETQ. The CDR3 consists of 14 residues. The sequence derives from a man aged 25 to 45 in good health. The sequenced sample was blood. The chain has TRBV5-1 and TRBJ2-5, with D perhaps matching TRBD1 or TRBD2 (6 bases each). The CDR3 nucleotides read TGCGCCAGCAGCGACGGGGGCGGACAAGAGACCCAGTACTTC. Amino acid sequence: CASSDGGGQETQYF.